The 30 T cell receptor beta chains presented below share a single source sample, sequenced in a study of beta chain features in type 1 diabetes. Reverse transcribing all isolated RNA meant expressed TCRB transcripts were sequenced. Produced via immunoSEQ multiplex PCR; TCRdb's table is partial and in-frame only. The sample yields about 620,000 clones, 15% to 18% seen once. Material for sequencing was naive CD4+ T cells from blood. These receptors were collected from a young man in good health.

About this clone: Other DNA sequences within the sample encode an identical CDR3. The V gene is TRBV7-2, the J gene TRBJ2-5, with a weak D call TRBD2 (5 bases). V dropped 1 base and J dropped 3 bases, with 9 bases sitting between them. The CDR3 covers 14 residues. Germline CDR1 and CDR2: SGHTA and FQGNSA. The CDR3 region is CASSLVRGEETQYF. The CDR3, as DNA: TGTGCCAGCAGCTTAGTACGGGGAGAAGAGACCCAGTACTTC.

The rearrangement joins TRBV28 to TRBJ2-1; 8 nucleotides align to TRBD1. The CDR3 has 12 amino acids. Germline CDR1 MDHEN, CDR2 SYDVKM. The V gene end was trimmed by 5 bases and the J gene end by 7 bases; junction bases not matched to a gene: 1. The CDR3 region has the DNA TGTGCCAGCAGTGGGGACAGGAATGAGCAGTTCTTC. Protein sequence: CASSGDRNEQFF.

V usage is TRBV28 and J usage is TRBJ2-1, with unresolved D. CDR1 MDHEN and CDR2 SYDVKM come from the germline V gene. The CDR3 runs to 11 residues. Trimming pared 2 bases from V and 12 bases from J, leaving 8 bases between. This chain's CDR3 is CASSLSRRQFF. CDR3 in DNA: TGTGCCAGCAGTTTAAGTAGAAGGCAGTTCTTC.

V usage is TRBV2 and J usage is TRBJ2-5, with a tentative D call TRBD2 (5 bases). Trimming shortened V by 5 bases and J by 1 base, and 11 bases separated the two germline ends. This CDR3 region has 14 residues. Germline CDR1 reads SNHLY; CDR2 reads FYNNEI. The CDR3 DNA reads TGTGCCAGCAGTTCCGACGGGGTCCAAGAGACCCAGTACTTC. Its translation is CASSSDGVQETQYF.

This clone was recorded a few times. V is TRBV5-1 and J is TRBJ2-5; 15 bases align to TRBD2. The CDR3 is 15 residues long. CDR1 is SGHRS and CDR2 is YFSETQ in the germline V gene. J gave up 8 bases and V 1 base, and 3 bases lay outside the gene matches. This CDR3 is CASSLRTSGRGTQYF. CDR3 DNA sequence: TGCGCCAGCAGCTTGCGGACTAGCGGGAGGGGTACCCAGTACTTC.

This chain joins TRBV25-1 and TRBJ1-5; weak D call: TRBD1 (6 bases). This CDR3 region has 15 residues. CDR1 is MGHDK, CDR2 SYGVNS, per germline. Trimming removed 4 bases from V and 3 bases from J, with 13 bases in between. CDR3 region: CASSAGGANNQPQHF. For the CDR3, the DNA is TGTGCCAGCAGTGCTGGGGGGGCCAACAATCAGCCCCAGCATTTT.

In this sample, this clone turned up a few times. This chain links TRBV19 with TRBJ2-2, with D possibly matching TRBD1 (6 bases). This CDR3 comprises 17 residues. Trimming left V 4 bases short and J 1 base short, with 16 bases between. CDR1 is LNHDA and CDR2 is SQIVND in the germline V gene (reference sequence). The chain's CDR3 is CASSKISGVLNTGELFF. Here the CDR3 DNA reads TGTGCCAGTAGTAAAATCTCAGGGGTCTTGAACACCGGGGAGCTGTTTTTT.

This clone was counted only a few times. The chain is built from TRBV19 and TRBJ1-5; D is ambiguous. This CDR3 comprises 12 residues. V lost 7 bases to trimming and J lost 6 bases, with 10 bases between them. Germline CDR1 LNHDA, CDR2 SQIVND (reference sequence). Here the CDR3 reads CASKNWSQPQHF. The CDR3 region has the DNA TGTGCCAGTAAAAATTGGAGTCAGCCCCAGCATTTT.

The chain carries TRBV25-1 and TRBJ1-5; D ambiguous. Germline values: CDR1 MGHDK, CDR2 SYGVNS. V lost 5 bases, J lost 9 bases, and 11 bases lay in between. The CDR3 covers 12 residues. The CDR3 reads CASSTTAGPQHF. The CDR3 nucleotides read TGTGCCAGCAGTACAACAGCAGGGCCCCAGCATTTT.

The genes are TRBV9 and TRBJ2-3; the match to TRBD2 covers 13 bases. With 0 bases clipped from V and 5 bases from J, the junction kept 12 bases outside the gene matches. The length of the CDR3 is 19 residues. From germline, CDR1 is SGDLS and CDR2 YYNGEE. CDR3 nucleotides: TGTGCCAGCAGCGTAGCTACTTGGACTAGCGGGGGCGGGGAAGATACGCAGTATTTT. Translation: CASSVATWTSGGGEDTQYF.

This clone turned up a few times. This sequence joins TRBV18 and TRBJ1-2, with D unresolved. This CDR3 spans 15 amino acids. The V gene lost 6 bases and the J gene lost 3 bases, with 17 bases spanning the gap. CDR1 is KGHSH and CDR2 is LQKENI in the germline V gene. The DNA for the CDR3 is TGTGCCAGCTCGCCTAGAGCCCCCGGAGACTATGGCTACACCTTC. The encoded protein is CASSPRAPGDYGYTF. Together with reference TRBV18 and TRBJ1-2, the CDR3 gives the full variable domain: NAGVMQNPRHLVRRRGQEARLRCSPMKGHSHVYWYRQLPEEGLKFMVYLQKENIIDESGMPKERFSAEFPKEGPSILRIQQVVRGDSAAYFCASSPRAPGDYGYTFGSGTRLTVV.

The chain joins TRBV7-9 to TRBJ1-1, with D tentatively TRBD1 (6 bases). Germline V gene sequence: CDR1 SEHNR, CDR2 FQNEAQ (reference sequence). CDR3 length equals 13 residues. The germline V and J ends were trimmed by 1 base and 10 bases, with 13 bases remaining between them. CDR3 coding DNA: TGTGCCAGCAGCTTAGAGGGGGGAAAGGGAGCTTTCTTT. Translating gives CASSLEGGKGAFF. Using reference TRBV7-9 and TRBJ1-1 for the parts outside the CDR3, the full variable domain is DTGVSQNPRHKITKRGQNVTFRCDPISEHNRLYWYRQTLGQGPEFLTYFQNEAQLEKSRLLSDRFSAERPKGSFSTLEIQRTEQGDSAMYLCASSLEGGKGAFFGQGTRLTVV.

This clone was observed a handful of times. V is TRBV5-1 and J is TRBJ2-2; no definite D call. Germline CDR1 and CDR2: SGHRS and YFSETQ. The CDR3 runs 13 residues. The V and J ends lost 0 bases and 7 bases respectively, with 7 bases between them. CDR3 nucleotides: TGCGCCAGCAGCTTGGCCTTGAACGGGGAGCTGTTTTTT. This codes for CASSLALNGELFF.

This clone was seen only a few times. In the same sample, other DNA sequences code for this CDR3. The chain employs TRBV6-5 and TRBJ2-5; tentatively, D is TRBD1 (6 bases). The V end was cut by 6 bases, the J end by 5 bases, with 16 bases between. The CDR3 runs 14 residues. CDR1 and CDR2 from the germline V gene are MNHEY and SVGAGI. The CDR3 loop reads CASSPGQGRETQYF. The CDR3 DNA sequence: TGTGCCAGCAGCCCGGGGCAGGGGCGGGAGACCCAGTACTTC.

The V and J genes are TRBV6-1 and TRBJ1-5; D unclear. Germline V gives CDR1 MNHNS, CDR2 SASEGT. The CDR3 contains 13 residues. Trimming pared 5 bases from V and 1 base from J, leaving 6 bases between. The CDR3 loop reads CASSLGSNQPQHF. The CDR3 DNA is TGTGCCAGCAGTTTGGGGAGCAATCAGCCCCAGCATTTT.

The J gene is TRBJ2-7, the V gene TRBV10-3, with TRBD2 matching over 11 bases. The CDR3 covers 15 residues. In germline, CDR1 is ENHRY, CDR2 SYGVKD. J lost 2 bases, V lost 2 bases, and 2 bases had no gene match. CDR3 in DNA: TGTGCCATCAGTGAGGCGGGACTAGCGGCCTACGAGCAGTACTTC. It codes for CAISEAGLAAYEQYF.

The genes are TRBV5-1 and TRBJ2-5; the D gene is possibly TRBD1 (5 bases). This CDR3 has 16 amino acids. V lost 4 bases, J lost 5 bases, and 21 bases lay in between. Germline V CDR1 and CDR2: SGHRS, YFSETQ. CDR3 DNA sequence: TGCGCCAGCAGCCTCCAGGAAGGGGAAAGTTGGGAGACCCAGTACTTC. Its protein product is CASSLQEGESWETQYF.

The J gene is TRBJ1-2, the V gene TRBV4-3; tentatively, D is TRBD1 (6 bases). The V gene's germline CDR1 is LGHNA and CDR2 YSLEER. V was cut by 6 bases and J by 5 bases, with 19 bases left in between. The CDR3 length is 15 residues. DNA of the CDR3: TGCGCCAGCAGTCTATCGGGGGGCGCATGGTATGGCTACACCTTC. Protein sequence: CASSLSGGAWYGYTF.

This clone was counted a few times. The V call is TRBV7-3, the J call TRBJ2-6, with D perhaps TRBD2 (6 bases). V was clipped by 4 bases and J by 3 bases, with 16 bases between them. The CDR3 extends over 17 amino acids. Germline lookup yields CDR1 SGHTA and CDR2 FQGTGA. CDR3 DNA sequence: TGTGCCAGCAGCTCACCCGGATCGGGACTTGGGGCCAACGTCCTGACTTTC. It codes for CASSSPGSGLGANVLTF. Together with reference TRBV7-3 and TRBJ2-6, the CDR3 gives the full variable domain: GAGVSQTPSNKVTEKGKYVELRCDPISGHTALYWYRQSLGQGPEFLIYFQGTGAADDSGLPNDRFFAVRPEGSVSTLKIQRTERGDSAVYLCASSSPGSGLGANVLTFGAGSRLTVL.

This rearrangement joins TRBV19 to TRBJ2-7; D not certain. V lost 2 bases, J lost 6 bases, and 11 bases lay in between. Per the germline V gene, CDR1 is LNHDA and CDR2 is SQIVND (reference sequence). This CDR3 spans 13 amino acids. The CDR3 DNA reads TGTGCCAGTAGTATACGGTGGGGTAGCGAGCAGTACTTC. It codes for CASSIRWGSEQYF.

The rearrangement links TRBV9 to TRBJ1-4; TRBD1 might be the D (5 bases). Trimming pared 2 bases from V and 6 bases from J, leaving 11 bases between. The CDR3 loop spans 14 amino acids. Per the germline V gene, CDR1 is SGDLS and CDR2 is YYNGEE. The CDR3 is CASSVRTTDEKLFF. The CDR3 DNA follows: TGTGCCAGCAGCGTGCGGACAACGGATGAAAAACTGTTTTTT.

This chain joins TRBV28 and TRBJ2-2; D remains ambiguous. Trimming shortened V by 2 bases and J by 5 bases, and 6 bases separated the two germline ends. The CDR3 length is 13 residues. CDR1 is MDHEN, CDR2 SYDVKM, per germline. CDR3 nucleotides: TGTGCCAGCAGTTTAAGTTGGACCGGGGAGCTGTTTTTT. It specifies CASSLSWTGELFF.

As to this clone: The same CDR3 is also encoded by other DNA sequences in this sample. The rearrangement uses TRBV18 and TRBJ2-3; no reliable D call. Germline V gene lookup returns CDR1 KGHSH and CDR2 LQKENI. The CDR3 sequence is 11 residues long. V shed 3 bases and J shed 3 bases, with 1 base lying between them. The CDR3 nucleotides are TGTGCCAGCTCACCGACAGATACGCAGTATTTT. Translating gives CASSPTDTQYF.

The chain employs TRBV28 and TRBJ2-2; 8 nucleotides line up with TRBD1. The trim removed 5 bases at V and 4 bases at J, leaving 15 bases unmatched. This CDR3 region has 18 residues. Germline-derived CDR1 and CDR2 are MDHEN and SYDVKM. CDR3 nucleotides: TGTGCCAGCAGTCGGACAGGGATGTATGGGAGCAGCACCGGGGAGCTGTTTTTT. This codes for CASSRTGMYGSSTGELFF.

The genes are TRBV9 and TRBJ1-5; TRBD1 might be the D (5 bases). Germline V lookup: CDR1 SGDLS, CDR2 YYNGEE. The CDR3 is made up of 14 amino acids. Between the trimmed V and J ends, which lost 0 bases and 9 bases, there was a span of 13 bases. The CDR3 protein is CASSVAGYLWPQHF. CDR3 nucleotides: TGTGCCAGCAGCGTAGCAGGGTACTTATGGCCCCAGCATTTT.

As to this clone: The sample has other DNA sequences that encode this CDR3 too. This chain links TRBV7-2 with TRBJ2-3; D not certain. The CDR3 covers 12 residues. The V gene lost 5 bases and the J gene lost 4 bases, with 7 bases spanning the gap. Germline CDR1 SGHTA, CDR2 FQGNSA. CDR3 nucleotides: TGTGCCAGCAGCCCCCCCGCAGATACGCAGTATTTT. It specifies CASSPPADTQYF.

The chain uses TRBV2 and TRBJ1-4; D unresolved. The CDR3 is 15 residues long. Per the germline V gene, CDR1 is SNHLY and CDR2 is FYNNEI. The V end lost 2 bases, the J end lost 3 bases, and 10 bases lay between the germline ends. Written as DNA, the CDR3 is TGTGCCAGCAGTGAAAGTCACTTATCTAATGAAAAACTGTTTTTT. Translation: CASSESHLSNEKLFF.

This clone was picked up a small number of times. This chain uses TRBV28 with TRBJ1-1, with D hard to call. CDR1 and CDR2 (germline): MDHEN, SYDVKM. This CDR3 comprises 11 residues. V lost 4 bases and J lost 5, with 5 bases in between. In DNA form, the CDR3 reads TGTGCCAGCAGTTCTGATACTGAAGCTTTCTTT. It specifies CASSSDTEAFF.

This clone was seen more than once but under ten times. The J gene is TRBJ2-7, the V gene TRBV27, with D perhaps matching TRBD1 (6 bases). Trimming removed 3 bases from V and 0 bases from J, with 12 bases in between. Germline CDR1 is MNHEY and CDR2 is SMNVEV (reference sequence). The CDR3 has 15 amino acids. For the CDR3, the DNA is TGTGCCAGCAGTTTCTTACAGGGCACCTCCTACGAGCAGTACTTC. This translates into CASSFLQGTSYEQYF.

This chain connects TRBV19 to TRBJ1-5; D might be TRBD1 (5 bases). V was trimmed by 4 bases and J by 4 bases, leaving 14 bases between them. The V gene's germline CDR1 is LNHDA and CDR2 SQIVND (reference sequence). The CDR3 extends over 15 amino acids. The CDR3 spells CASSTPRARNQPQHF. CDR3 in DNA: TGTGCCAGTAGTACCCCCAGGGCCCGGAATCAGCCCCAGCATTTT.